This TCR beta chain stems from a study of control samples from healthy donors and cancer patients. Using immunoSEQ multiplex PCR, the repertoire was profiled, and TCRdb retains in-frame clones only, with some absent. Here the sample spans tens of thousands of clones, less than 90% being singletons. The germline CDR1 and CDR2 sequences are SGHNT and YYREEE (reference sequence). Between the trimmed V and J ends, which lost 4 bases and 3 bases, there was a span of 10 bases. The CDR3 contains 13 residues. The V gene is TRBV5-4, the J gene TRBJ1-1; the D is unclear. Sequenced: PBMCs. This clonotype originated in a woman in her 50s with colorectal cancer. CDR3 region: CASSLGVDTEAFF. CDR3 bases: TGTGCCAGCAGCCTCGGGGTAGACACTGAAGCTTTCTTT.